This TCR beta chain was recovered during a study of neurological immune-mediated disorders. The CDR3 sequence is 15 residues long. The V gene's germline CDR1 is WNHNN and CDR2 SYGVQD (reference sequence). After removal of 3 bases from V and 6 bases from J, the junction contained 7 bases not matched to a gene. Time point meaning: technical triplicate 3. MiXCR, applied by TCRdb to the 5' RACE reads, yields one record per CDR3 protein. The sample includes about 45,000 distinct CDR3 sequences, around a fifth of them seen just once. The clonotype comes from a man aged 60 to 75 with HTLV-1-associated myelopathy (HAM/TSP). The rearrangement joins TRBV10-1 to TRBJ2-3; 9 nucleotides align to TRBD1. Material: PBMCs. CDR3 DNA sequence: TGCGCCAGCAGTGAAGGGACAGGGACTTCGGATACGCAGTATTTT. Encoded protein: CASSEGTGTSDTQYF.